This passage covers 13 T cell receptor beta chains from one sample sequenced in a study of T cell repertoires in aging, cancer and after chemotherapy. Rearranged V-D-J TRB sequences were amplified with a mixed TRB-A/B primer pool. TCRdb recomputed calls from the multiplex PCR reads with MiXCR, one row per CDR3 protein. The sample yields around 2,000 distinct CDR3 sequences, around 18% seen once. Amplification of TCR beta used genomic DNA extracted from peripheral blood. Material: blood. Receptors originate from a human donor with a solid tumor.

V usage is TRBV28 and J usage is TRBJ2-3; unclear D gene. With 6 bases removed from V and 3 bases from J, the gap between germline ends came to 7 bases. This CDR3 region has 12 residues. In germline, CDR1 is MDHEN, CDR2 SYDVKM. CDR3 residues: CASSGLTDTQYF. The CDR3 nucleotides read TGTGCCAGCAGCGGTTTGACAGATACGCAGTATTTT.

By frequency in the sample, this clonotype is medium-sized. The V and J genes are TRBV20-1 and TRBJ2-7; TRBD2 agrees at 7 bases. Germline trimming cut 2 bases from V and 4 bases from J; bases unmatched to any gene: 2. The CDR3 extends over 12 amino acids. The germline V gene encodes CDR1 DFQATT and CDR2 SNEGSKA (reference sequence). The CDR3 protein is CSARSSGYEQYF. CDR3 in DNA: TGCAGTGCTAGAAGTAGCGGGTACGAGCAGTACTTC.

This clonotype rates as large. V usage is TRBV7-6 and J usage is TRBJ2-5; 9 bases align to TRBD2. From germline, CDR1 is SGHVS and CDR2 FNYEAQ. This CDR3 has 15 residues. V lost 1 base and J lost 7; bases outside the gene matches: 7. CDR3 in amino acids: CASSLGLAGDPTQYF. The CDR3 DNA reads as TGTGCCAGCAGCTTAGGCTTAGCGGGAGATCCGACCCAGTACTTC.

This clonotype appeared a few times. The chain employs TRBV2 and TRBJ1-6, with 7 bases matching TRBD1. This CDR3 spans 14 amino acids. Germline V gene lookup returns CDR1 SNHLY and CDR2 FYNNEI. V gave up 0 bases and J gave up 11 bases; unmatched junction bases: 4. CDR3 DNA: TGTGCCAGCAGTGAAGCCTCGGACAGGCCACCCCTCCACTTT. This translates into CASSEASDRPPLHF.

In its sample, this clonotype was seen once. The chain carries TRBV2 and TRBJ2-1; TRBD2 matches at 8 bases. Germline V gene data show CDR1 as SNHLY and CDR2 as FYNNEI. This CDR3 region has 12 residues. J was trimmed by 14 bases and V by 6 bases; bases with no gene match: 9. The CDR3 sequence: CASRALAGSEFF. The CDR3 DNA reads TGTGCCAGCAGAGCCCTAGCGGGCTCGGAGTTCTTC. The whole variable domain, remainder taken from reference TRBV2 and TRBJ2-1, is EPEVTQTPSHQVTQMGQEVILRCVPISNHLYFYWYRQILGQKVEFLVSFYNNEISEKSEIFDDQFSVERPDGSNFTLKIRSTKLEDSAMYFCASRALAGSEFFGPGTRLTVL.

By share, this clonotype ranks as medium-sized. This rearrangement joins TRBV27 to TRBJ1-2, with D maybe TRBD1 (6 bases). Per the germline V gene, CDR1 is MNHEY and CDR2 is SMNVEV (reference sequence). V was trimmed by 6 bases and J by 8 bases, leaving 13 bases between them. This CDR3 is built from 12 residues. This CDR3 is CASRSPGGGYTF. In DNA form, the CDR3 reads TGTGCCAGCAGGAGTCCGGGGGGCGGCTACACCTTC.

By share, this clonotype ranks as medium-sized (0.01 to 0.1%). The chain uses TRBV6-6 and TRBJ1-5; no firm D call. The V end was cut by 2 bases, the J end by 0 bases, with 14 bases between. CDR1 MNHNY and CDR2 SVGAGI come from the germline V gene (reference sequence). The CDR3 runs to 17 residues. DNA for the CDR3: TGTGCCAGCAGTTACCTTAGGCAGGCGAATAGCAATCAGCCCCAGCATTTT. Translation: CASSYLRQANSNQPQHF.

The chain couples TRBV5-4 to TRBJ2-7; D perhaps matches TRBD1 (5 bases). Trimming pared 4 bases from V and 7 bases from J, leaving 24 bases between. The CDR3 runs 16 residues. Germline V gene sequence: CDR1 SGHNT, CDR2 YYREEE (reference sequence). CDR3 sequence: CASSLGAGSKAREQYF. The CDR3 coding sequence is TGTGCCAGCAGCCTAGGGGCAGGTAGCAAGGCCCGAGAGCAGTACTTC.

This clonotype is classed as large. The rearrangement joins TRBV6-6 to TRBJ1-2; 7 bases align to TRBD1. The CDR3 contains 13 residues. The germline V gene encodes CDR1 MNHNY and CDR2 SVGAGI (reference sequence). Trimming cost V 6 bases and J 5 bases; bases outside gene matches: 6. CDR3 region: CASSRQGRYGYTF. CDR3 nucleotides: TGTGCCAGCAGCAGACAGGGAAGGTATGGCTACACCTTC.

This clonotype has only a few counts. J is TRBJ1-4 and V is TRBV4-2; D perhaps matches TRBD1 (5 bases). Trimming left V 0 bases short and J 7 bases short, with 15 bases between. The length of the CDR3 is 16 residues. The germline gives CDR1 LGHNA, CDR2 YNFKEQ. DNA of the CDR3: TGTGCCAGCAGCCAAGACTTTAGGGGACGCGGTGAAAAACTGTTTTTT. Translating gives CASSQDFRGRGEKLFF.

The V and J genes are TRBV7-9 and TRBJ2-3; 12 positions agree with TRBD2. V lost 6 bases, J lost 3 bases, and 7 bases stayed unmatched. Germline loops: CDR1 SEHNR, CDR2 FQNEAQ (reference sequence). The CDR3 is 16 residues long. CDR3 residues: CASRRLTSGGTDTQYF. CDR3 DNA: TGTGCCAGCAGGAGGCTAACTAGCGGGGGGACAGATACGCAGTATTTT.

In this sample, this clonotype is medium-sized. This chain joins TRBV20-1 and TRBJ2-2, with TRBD2 matching over 10 bases. CDR3 size: 14 residues. V lost 7 bases and J lost 3; bases outside the gene matches: 5. CDR1 is DFQATT and CDR2 is SNEGSKA in the germline V gene (reference sequence). In nucleotides, the CDR3 is TGCAGTGGAGGGACTAGCGCCCACACCGGGGAGCTGTTTTTT. This gives the protein CSGGTSAHTGELFF.

V and J are TRBV14 and TRBJ2-2, with D possibly matching TRBD2 (5 bases). This CDR3 contains 13 residues. The V gene lost 4 bases and the J gene lost 5 bases, with 8 bases spanning the gap. Germline CDR1 is SGHDN and CDR2 is FVKESK. The CDR3 here is CASSPGETGELFF. In nucleotides, the CDR3 is TGTGCCAGCAGCCCCGGGGAAACCGGGGAGCTGTTTTTT.